This passage covers 5 T cell receptor beta chains from one sample sequenced in a study of T-cell memory formation after mild COVID-19. A single record per CDR3 protein comes from TCRdb applying MiXCR to the 5' RACE reads. The sample holds some 600,000 distinct CDR3 sequences, roughly 17% seen once. The sample taken for sequencing was PBMCs or a T cell subset sorted from them (not recorded which). The receptor set was obtained from an adult woman who had mild COVID-19 (a few samples of this study predate the infection). Cell type and time point are not known.

This clonotype was counted a few times. The chain employs TRBV15 and TRBJ2-7; 11 nucleotides match TRBD1. Germline loops: CDR1 LNHNV, CDR2 YYDKDF (reference sequence). V was clipped by 2 bases and J by 3 bases; unmatched bases: 6. The CDR3 runs 16 residues. The CDR3, as DNA: TGTGCCACCAGCAGAACCCGGACAGGGGGCATCTACGAGCAGTACTTC. Encoded protein: CATSRTRTGGIYEQYF.

The chain recombines TRBV6-2 or TRBV6-3 with TRBJ2-2; D gene ambiguous. The CDR3 loop spans 16 amino acids. The V gene lost 0 bases and the J gene lost 5 bases, with 13 bases spanning the gap. Germline CDR1 is MNHEY and CDR2 is SVGEGT. CDR3 nucleotide sequence: TGTGCCAGCAGTTACTCCCCCTTGGCGGCAACCGGGGAGCTGTTTTTT. Amino acid sequence: CASSYSPLAATGELFF.

This clonotype was detected a few times. V usage is TRBV19 and J usage is TRBJ2-5; the D gene is possibly TRBD2 (5 bases). From germline, CDR1 is LNHDA and CDR2 SQIVND (reference sequence). V dropped 3 bases and J dropped 4 bases, with 18 bases sitting between them. The CDR3 loop spans 16 amino acids. The CDR3 region is CASSMRLAFTSETQYF. The CDR3 DNA reads TGTGCCAGTAGTATGAGGCTAGCCTTCACTTCAGAGACCCAGTACTTC.

The table lists this clonotype with a few counts. The V gene is TRBV7-2, the J gene TRBJ1-2, with a weak D call TRBD1 (5 bases). CDR3 size: 15 residues. V gave up 5 bases and J gave up 4 bases, with 17 bases separating them. Per germline, CDR1 SGHTA and CDR2 FQGNSA. The CDR3 sequence is CASSTESGFGYGYTF. CDR3 in DNA: TGTGCCAGCAGCACAGAATCAGGGTTTGGCTATGGCTACACCTTC.

The V gene is TRBV6-5, the J gene TRBJ2-7; D possibly matches TRBD1 or TRBD2 (5 bases each). The CDR3 sequence is 15 residues long. Trimming took 6 bases from V and 4 from J, leaving 19 bases between them. Per germline, CDR1 MNHEY and CDR2 SVGAGI. CDR3 nucleotide sequence: TGTGCCAGCAGCCTCGGGGCAGGGACGGTGTACGAGCAGTACTTC. This translates into CASSLGAGTVYEQYF.